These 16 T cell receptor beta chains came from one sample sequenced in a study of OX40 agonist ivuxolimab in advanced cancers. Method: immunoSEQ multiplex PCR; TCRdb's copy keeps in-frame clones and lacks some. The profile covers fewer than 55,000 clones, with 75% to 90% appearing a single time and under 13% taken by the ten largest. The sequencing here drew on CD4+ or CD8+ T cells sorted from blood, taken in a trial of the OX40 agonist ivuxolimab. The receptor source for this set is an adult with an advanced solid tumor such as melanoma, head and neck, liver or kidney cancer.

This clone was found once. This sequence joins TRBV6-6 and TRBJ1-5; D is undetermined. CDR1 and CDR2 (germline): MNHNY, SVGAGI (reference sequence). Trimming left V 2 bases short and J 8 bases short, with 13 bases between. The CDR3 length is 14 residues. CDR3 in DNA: TGTGCCAGCAGTTACGGCGGGGTGGATAAGCCCCAGCATTTT. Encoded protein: CASSYGGVDKPQHF.

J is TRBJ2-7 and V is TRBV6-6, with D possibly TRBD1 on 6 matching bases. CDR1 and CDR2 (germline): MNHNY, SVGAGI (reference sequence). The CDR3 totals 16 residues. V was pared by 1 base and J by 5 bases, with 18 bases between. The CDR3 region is CASSYFRQEAFNEQYF. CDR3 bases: TGTGCCAGCAGTTACTTCAGACAGGAGGCATTCAACGAGCAGTACTTC.

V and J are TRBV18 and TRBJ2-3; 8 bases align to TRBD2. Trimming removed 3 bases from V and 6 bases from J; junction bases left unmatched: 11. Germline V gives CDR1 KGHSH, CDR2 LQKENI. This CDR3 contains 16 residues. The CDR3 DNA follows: TGTGCCAGCTCACCCCCGGGCACTAGCGGCCCGGATACGCAGTATTTT. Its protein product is CASSPPGTSGPDTQYF.

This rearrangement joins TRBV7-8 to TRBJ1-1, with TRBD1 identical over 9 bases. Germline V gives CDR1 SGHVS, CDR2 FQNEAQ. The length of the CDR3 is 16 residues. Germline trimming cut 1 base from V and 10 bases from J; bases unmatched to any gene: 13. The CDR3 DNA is TGTGCCAGCAGCTTAGGGACAGGGGACATCTCATTCGGAGCTTTCTTT. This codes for CASSLGTGDISFGAFF. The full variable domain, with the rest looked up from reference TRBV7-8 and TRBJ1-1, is GAGVSQSPRYKVAKRGQDVALRCDPISGHVSLFWYQQALGQGPEFLTYFQNEAQLDKSGLPSDRFFAERPEGSVSTLKIQRTQQEDSAVYLCASSLGTGDISFGAFFGQGTRLTVV.

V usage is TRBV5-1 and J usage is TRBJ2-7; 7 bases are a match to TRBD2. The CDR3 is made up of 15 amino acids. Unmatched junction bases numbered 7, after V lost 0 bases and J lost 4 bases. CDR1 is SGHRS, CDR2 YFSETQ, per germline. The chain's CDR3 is CASSLDGGRMYEQYF. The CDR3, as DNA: TGCGCCAGCAGCTTGGATGGCGGGAGAATGTACGAGCAGTACTTC.

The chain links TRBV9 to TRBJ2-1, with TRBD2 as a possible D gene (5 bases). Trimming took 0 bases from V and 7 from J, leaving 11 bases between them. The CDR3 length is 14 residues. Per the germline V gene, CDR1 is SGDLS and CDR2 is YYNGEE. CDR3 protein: CASSVVVTGNEQFF. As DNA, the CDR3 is TGTGCCAGCAGCGTAGTAGTTACGGGAAATGAGCAGTTCTTC.

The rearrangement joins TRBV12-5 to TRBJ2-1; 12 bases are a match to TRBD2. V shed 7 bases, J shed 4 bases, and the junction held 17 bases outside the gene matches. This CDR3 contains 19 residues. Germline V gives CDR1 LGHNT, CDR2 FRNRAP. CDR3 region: CASAATSGRIEGLYNEQFF. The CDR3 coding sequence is TGTGCTAGTGCGGCGACTAGCGGGAGAATTGAGGGATTATACAATGAGCAGTTCTTC.

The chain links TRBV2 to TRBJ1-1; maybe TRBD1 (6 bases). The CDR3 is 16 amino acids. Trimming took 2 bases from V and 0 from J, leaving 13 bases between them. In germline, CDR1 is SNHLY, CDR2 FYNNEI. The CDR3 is CASSELGQPLNTEAFF. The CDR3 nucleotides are TGTGCCAGCAGTGAATTAGGACAGCCTCTGAACACTGAAGCTTTCTTT.

CDR3 residues: CASSFLASRADTQYF. Here the CDR3 DNA reads TGTGCCAGCAGTTTCTTGGCCTCGAGGGCAGATACGCAGTATTTT. J is TRBJ2-3 and V is TRBV27; D possibly corresponds to TRBD2 (5 bases). The CDR3 sequence is 15 residues long. The germline V and J ends were trimmed by 3 bases and 4 bases, with 14 bases remaining between them. The germline V gene has CDR1 MNHEY and CDR2 SMNVEV (reference sequence).

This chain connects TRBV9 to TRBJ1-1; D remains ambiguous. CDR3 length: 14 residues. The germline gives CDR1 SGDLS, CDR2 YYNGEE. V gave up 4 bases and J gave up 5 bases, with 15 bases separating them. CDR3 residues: CASSPNTGRTEAFF. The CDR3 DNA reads TGTGCCAGCAGCCCGAACACGGGTCGTACTGAAGCTTTCTTT.

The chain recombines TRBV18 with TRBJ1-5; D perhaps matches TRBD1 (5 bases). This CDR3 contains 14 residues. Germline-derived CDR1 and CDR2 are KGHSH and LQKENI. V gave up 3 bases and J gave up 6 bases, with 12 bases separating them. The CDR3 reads CASSPSGGSQPQHF. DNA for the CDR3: TGTGCCAGCTCACCTAGTGGGGGTAGTCAGCCCCAGCATTTT.

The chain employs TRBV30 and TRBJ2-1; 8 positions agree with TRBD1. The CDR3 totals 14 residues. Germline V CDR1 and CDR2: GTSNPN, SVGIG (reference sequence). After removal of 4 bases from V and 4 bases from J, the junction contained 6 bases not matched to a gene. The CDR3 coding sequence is TGTGCCTGGACGAAGGGACAGGCTTACAATGAGCAGTTCTTC. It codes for CAWTKGQAYNEQFF.

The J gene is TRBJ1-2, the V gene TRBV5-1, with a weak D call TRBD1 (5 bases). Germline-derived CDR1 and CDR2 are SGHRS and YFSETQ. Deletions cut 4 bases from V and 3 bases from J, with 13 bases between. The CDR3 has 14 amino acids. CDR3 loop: CASSPDGTDYGYTF. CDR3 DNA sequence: TGCGCCAGCAGCCCGGACGGGACTGACTATGGCTACACCTTC.

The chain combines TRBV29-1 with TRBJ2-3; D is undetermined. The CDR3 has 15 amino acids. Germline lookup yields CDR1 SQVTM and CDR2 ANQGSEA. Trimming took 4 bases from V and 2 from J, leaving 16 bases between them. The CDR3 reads CSVALGRLYTDTQYF. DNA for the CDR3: TGCAGCGTTGCGCTCGGCAGACTTTACACAGATACGCAGTATTTT.

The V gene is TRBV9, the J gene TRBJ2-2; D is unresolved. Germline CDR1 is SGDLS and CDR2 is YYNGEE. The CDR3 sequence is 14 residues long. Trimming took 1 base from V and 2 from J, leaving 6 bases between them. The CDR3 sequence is CASSVTTNTGELFF. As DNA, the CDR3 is TGTGCCAGCAGCGTAACAACCAACACCGGGGAGCTGTTTTTT.

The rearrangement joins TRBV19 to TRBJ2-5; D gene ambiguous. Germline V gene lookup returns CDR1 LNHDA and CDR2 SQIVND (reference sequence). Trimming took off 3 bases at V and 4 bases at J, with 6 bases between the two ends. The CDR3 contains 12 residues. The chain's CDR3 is CASSIYGETQYF. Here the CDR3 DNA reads TGTGCCAGTAGTATCTACGGAGAGACCCAGTACTTC.